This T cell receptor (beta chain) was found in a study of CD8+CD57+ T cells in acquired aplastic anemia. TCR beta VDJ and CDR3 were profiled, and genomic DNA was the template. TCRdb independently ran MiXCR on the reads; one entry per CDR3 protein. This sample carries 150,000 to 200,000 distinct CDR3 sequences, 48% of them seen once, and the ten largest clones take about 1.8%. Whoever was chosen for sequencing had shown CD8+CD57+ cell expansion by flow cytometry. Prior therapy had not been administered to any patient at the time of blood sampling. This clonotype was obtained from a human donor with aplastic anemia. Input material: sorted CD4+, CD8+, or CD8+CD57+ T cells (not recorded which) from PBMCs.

The CDR3 here is CASSGGPGNTIYF. CDR3 DNA sequence: TGTGCCAGCAGTGGGGGTCCCGGAAACACCATATATTTT. This rearrangement joins TRBV6-9 to TRBJ1-3, with a tentative D call TRBD1 (5 bases). The germline V and J ends were trimmed by 5 bases and 4 bases, with 9 bases remaining between them. The V gene's germline CDR1 is MNHGY and CDR2 SVAAGI. CDR3 length: 13 residues.